This T cell receptor beta chain stems from a study of sequential checkpoint blockade in melanoma (dated by TCRdb to the late 2010s). Study-wide context: In a 1:1 randomization, patients received either first-line nivolumab then ipilimumab (arm A) or ipilimumab then nivolumab (arm B). Maintenance nivolumab was given following each of the two trial sequences. Study-wide conclusions, independent of this receptor: Larger, independent patient cohorts are needed to validate the response-prediction model that combines TCR metrics and mutation burden.

From the cysteine up to the phenylalanine, the CDR3 has a length of 14 residues. This entry keeps only the CDR3 DNA: 42 bases, framed from base 1. According to the study, the label for this sample's treatment or condition signals: randomized to nivolumab then ipilimumab (arm A) or the reverse (arm B). No trial patient had received prior DNA-damaging chemotherapy. Thawed PBMCs were sorted on a FACS Aria II flow cytometer to isolate live CD3+CD8+ cells negative for CD19 and CD56. The samples were obtained from melanoma patients enrolled in CheckMate 064, an open-label, randomized phase II trial testing sequential checkpoint blockade. Leukapheresis was used to collect peripheral blood mononuclear cells, which were then purified with Ficoll-Paque and frozen in human serum with 10% DMSO. Immediately after sorting, the purity of sorted blood CD3+CD8+ cells was verified to be >95%, after which DNA was extracted.

Details on this clone: Its antigen is unknown. No per-base quality is available; no much larger clone lies one base away.

The immunoSEQ Assay was used to immunosequence TCRbeta CDR3 regions from genomic DNA. Prior to high-throughput sequencing, genomic DNA was amplified by bias-controlled multiplex PCR. As for the authors' bioinformatics: To quantify the absolute abundance of each unique TCRbeta CDR3 region, the sequences were collapsed and filtered. Clonality, defined as 1 minus Pielou's evenness, was calculated using only productive rearrangements. Clones with significantly greater frequencies in on-treatment versus baseline samples were identified using a previously published method. The table was pulled from immuneACCESS by TCRdb, which kept in-frame rearrangements only. Such tables lose some clones; where checked, under half of the loss comes from unresolved V genes, and the rest has no known cause. The V and J calls and the clone size are those of that table, but D and trimming were determined from the DNA. This sample holds about 30,000 clones; around three quarters were observed only once. Of the sample, about 14% is held by the ten largest clones.

The V and J segments used are TRBV12-2 and TRBJ1-2; TRBD1 is taken as the D call from the table, unchecked against the DNA. TRBV12-2 is a pseudogene. The origin of this receptor is a human donor with melanoma. The sample consisted of CD8+ T cells sorted from blood (inferred from file names), taken from a patient given nivolumab and ipilimumab in sequence. Read as DNA, the sequence is TGTGCAAGTCGCTCTGGGACAGGGGCTTATGGCTACACCTTC. Its coded protein is CASRSGTGAYGYTF.